The T cell receptor beta chain described here comes from a study of spatial heterogeneity in lung cancer. In the study overall: PBMC collected at follow-up were sequenced when available, a median of around 2 years after resection. Fewer alpha-chain than beta-chain sequences were consistently detected. Study outcomes and limitations: Ubiquitous expanded tumor TCRs appeared in blood more at resection than follow-up.

V dropped 6 bases and J dropped 5 bases, with 17 bases sitting between them. This CDR3 contains 15 residues. Carried by each TCR cDNA molecule was a unique molecular identifier. TCRdb processed the 5' RACE reads anew with MiXCR; each CDR3 protein has one entry. The data show around 110,000 distinct CDR3 sequences, with approximately 12% seen just once and roughly 15% held by the top ten. The sample holds a few counts of this clonotype. Its antigen remains unknown. Time point given: blood at routine non-recurrence follow-up after resection. Researchers sequenced whole RNA taken from tumor, nontumor lung or frozen PBMC without sorting.

The sequences come from PBMCs, collected at follow-up. The chain couples TRBV12-3 or TRBV12-4 to TRBJ2-1, with D perhaps given as TRBD1 or TRBD2 (6 bases each). This sequence originates from a male donor with early-stage non-small cell lung cancer. The CDR3 nucleotides are TGTGCCAGCAGGCCAGGGTGGGGGGCCGACAATGAGCAGTTCTTC. Translation: CASRPGWGADNEQFF.